This paragraph covers one T cell receptor (beta chain) sequence. The sample holds many counts of this clonotype. It lacks a known antigen. Mismatch with germline at one junction end may stem from a read error. The data stem from a study of response to subunit inactivated influenza vaccine listed by TCRdb under 2018. About the full investigation: The study used deep quantitative T cell receptor repertoire profiling to track responses to a trivalent subunit inactivated influenza vaccine. Study-level results and caveats: According to the authors, only a limited number of new T cells may be recruited by each seasonal influenza vaccination.

The library was made by RT-PCR. The instrument was an Illumina HiSeq 2500. Starting from the raw public reads, TCRdb applied fastp trimming at Q25, assembled clones with MiXCR and retained in-frame beta chains. Each entry merges the rows of one CDR3 protein and shows their most common DNA and genes. This sample gives 500,000 to 750,000 distinct CDR3 sequences in total; 12% to 15% of them show up just once. The ten largest account for 8.5% to 14% of the sample. From cysteine to phenylalanine, the CDR3 is 13 amino acids long. The only DNA kept is the CDR3, 39 bases in frame from the first base. According to the germline V gene (reference sequence), CDR1 reads SSHAT and CDR2 reads FNYEAQ.

The receptor was derived from a man aged 50 to 60 who received an inactivated influenza vaccine. Donor details come from another sample of the same person, matched by shared clones. Specimen: PBMCs from blood, collected roughly 12 days after vaccination. Recombination joined TRBV7-7 with TRBJ2-1, with 9 bases in between that match TRBD1. The DNA is TGTGCTAGCAGCTCGGACAGGGGAAATGAGCAGTTCTTC. Translated, this is CASSSDRGNEQFF.